These T cell receptor beta chains were read from a single sample in a study of cytomegalovirus exposure and HLA in healthy donors. This table comes from immunoSEQ multiplex PCR, and its TCRdb copy is limited to in-frame clones, with some not included. The sample records 150,000 to 200,000 clones, 70% to 85% being singletons. Sequencing input: PBMCs. The receptors derive from a middle-aged man in good health and CMV-seropositive. CDR3s include the opening cysteine and the closing phenylalanine or tryptophan. The order of the fields is clone size, D gene, J gene, V gene, CDR3 protein. A D gene is named only where the DNA matches it firmly. Some rows mark clone size as missing; the rest say once, few, many or name a class of expanded clone.

>.|TRBD2|TRBJ2-2|TRBV4-1
CASSSRLAGSRVRGELFF
>.|.|TRBJ2-7|TRBV27
CASSPSSRGKYEQYF
>once|TRBD1|TRBJ1-4|TRBV29-1
CSVRTGEGEKLFF
>.|.|TRBJ1-4|TRBV19
CASMATIHEKLFF
>.|.|TRBJ1-1|TRBV5-1
CASSLASMNTEAFF
>.|TRBD2|TRBJ2-1|TRBV12-5
CASGLGTSGVYNEQFF
>.|.|TRBJ1-5|TRBV15
CATSEGVNQPQHF
>.|TRBD1|TRBJ1-2|TRBV2
CASSGQGLYGYTF
>.|TRBD1|TRBJ1-2|TRBV6-1
CASSEYRTGQNYGYTF
>.|.|TRBJ2-5|TRBV7-8
CASSGRDYQETQYF
>.|TRBD1|TRBJ2-7|TRBV11-1
CASSSGQGFGYEQYF
>once|TRBD1|TRBJ2-1|TRBV7-9
CASSLRDRGDEQFF
>.|.|TRBJ2-5|TRBV5-1
CASSFAELEVFAGMVETQYF
>.|TRBD2|TRBJ2-5|TRBV5-4
CASSSIRAGGRGETQYF
>.|.|TRBJ2-3|TRBV21-1
CASSKGRTSGTDSTDTQYF
>.|.|TRBJ1-1|TRBV7-8
CASSPWGSDGAFF
>few|.|TRBJ1-2|TRBV19
CASSIAGARGYTF
>.|TRBD2|TRBJ2-3|TRBV11-2
CASSYSGGPADTQYF
>.|.|TRBJ1-2|TRBV14
CASSQDFDSLNYGYTF
>.|.|TRBJ1-3|TRBV5-6
CASSPPGGPHNTIYF
>.|TRBD1|TRBJ1-1|TRBV2
CASRAGGWTEAFF
>.|.|TRBJ2-3|TRBV2
CAVFNTDTQYF
>.|.|TRBJ1-4|TRBV10-3
CAISEGAGVGEKLFF
>.|.|TRBJ2-3|TRBV15
CATSRDRADTQYF
>.|.|TRBJ2-1|TRBV5-1
CASSFEPSRSPYNEQFF
>once|TRBD1|TRBJ1-6|TRBV18
CASSPTGTGNSPLHF
>.|.|TRBJ2-3|TRBV5-1
CASSLEGWIRDTQYF
>.|TRBD2|TRBJ2-1|TRBV10-3
CAISEGLAGNEQFF
>.|TRBD1|TRBJ2-4|TRBV6-5
CASSTGQGRDQHF
>few|.|TRBJ1-2|TRBV5-1
CASSLGGTAGYGYTF
>once|.|TRBJ1-2|TRBV2
CASSGGGEGYTF
>.|.|TRBJ2-3|TRBV11-2
CASSTYTDTQYF
>.|.|TRBJ1-1|TRBV12-5
CASGFGGYTEAFF
>.|TRBD1|TRBJ1-1|TRBV15
CATSDQGALNTEAFF
>.|TRBD1|TRBJ1-4|TRBV7-9
CASSLAPDRFNEKLFF
>.|.|TRBJ1-1|TRBV5-6
CASSPSGVSTEAFF
>.|TRBD2|TRBJ2-3|TRBV7-3
CASSLMPGGGDTQYF
>.|.|TRBJ2-7|TRBV6-6
CATRPSQAFYEQYF
>.|.|TRBJ1-1|TRBV5-1
CASSLVAGEGERAEAFF
>.|.|TRBJ1-1|TRBV5-1
CASSLTSANTEAFF
>few|.|TRBJ1-6|TRBV27
CASSTTGTFNSPLHF
>.|TRBD2|TRBJ2-1|TRBV11-3
CASSLDPGLGENEQFF
>.|.|TRBJ2-1|TRBV15
CATSRDSGDAFF
>.|TRBD1|TRBJ2-7|TRBV10-2
CASSEGGQVYEQYF
>.|.|TRBJ1-1|TRBV7-3
CASSARWNTEAFF
>.|TRBD2|TRBJ2-1|TRBV11-3
CASSERGGVNEQFF
>.|TRBD2|TRBJ2-1|TRBV10-2
CASSDELAGYNEQFF
>.|TRBD2|TRBJ2-1|TRBV19
CASSIGAGGLTEQFF
>.|TRBD1|TRBJ1-2|TRBV5-4
CASSSGQWIYGYTF
>.|TRBD1|TRBJ1-1|TRBV5-5
CASSLAALGQAPHTEAFF